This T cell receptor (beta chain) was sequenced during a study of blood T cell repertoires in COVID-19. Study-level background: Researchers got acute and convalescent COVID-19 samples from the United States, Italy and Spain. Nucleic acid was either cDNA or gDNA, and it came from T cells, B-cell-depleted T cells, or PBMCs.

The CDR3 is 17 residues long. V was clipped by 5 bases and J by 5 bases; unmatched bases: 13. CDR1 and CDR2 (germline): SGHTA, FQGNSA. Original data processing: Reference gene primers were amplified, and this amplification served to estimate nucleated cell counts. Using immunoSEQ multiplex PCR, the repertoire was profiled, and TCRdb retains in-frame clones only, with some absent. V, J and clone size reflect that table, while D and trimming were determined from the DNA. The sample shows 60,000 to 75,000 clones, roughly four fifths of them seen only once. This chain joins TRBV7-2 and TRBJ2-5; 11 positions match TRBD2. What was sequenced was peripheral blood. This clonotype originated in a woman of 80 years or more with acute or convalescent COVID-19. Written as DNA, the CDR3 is TGTGCCAGCAGCCCGAGGGTAGCGGGGGGGTCTCGGGAGACCCAGTACTTC. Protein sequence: CASSPRVAGGSRETQYF.